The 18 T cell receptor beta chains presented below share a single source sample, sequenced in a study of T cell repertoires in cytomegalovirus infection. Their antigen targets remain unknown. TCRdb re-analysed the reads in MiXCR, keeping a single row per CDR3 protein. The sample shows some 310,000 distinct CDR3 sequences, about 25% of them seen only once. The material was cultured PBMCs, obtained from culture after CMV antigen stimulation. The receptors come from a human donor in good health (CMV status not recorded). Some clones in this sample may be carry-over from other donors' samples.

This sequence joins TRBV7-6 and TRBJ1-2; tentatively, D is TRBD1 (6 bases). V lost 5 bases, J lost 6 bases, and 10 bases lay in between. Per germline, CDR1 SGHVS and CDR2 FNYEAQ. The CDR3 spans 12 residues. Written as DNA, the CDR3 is TGTGCCAGCAGCCAAGGGGGGGATGGCTACACCTTC. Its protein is CASSQGGDGYTF.

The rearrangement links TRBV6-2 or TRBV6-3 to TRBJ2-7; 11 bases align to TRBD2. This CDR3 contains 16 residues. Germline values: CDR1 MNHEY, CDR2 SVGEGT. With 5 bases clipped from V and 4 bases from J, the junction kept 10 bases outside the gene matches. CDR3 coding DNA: TGTGCCAGCAGTCCTACTAGCGGGAGAATTGATTACGAGCAGTACGTC. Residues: CASSPTSGRIDYEQYV.

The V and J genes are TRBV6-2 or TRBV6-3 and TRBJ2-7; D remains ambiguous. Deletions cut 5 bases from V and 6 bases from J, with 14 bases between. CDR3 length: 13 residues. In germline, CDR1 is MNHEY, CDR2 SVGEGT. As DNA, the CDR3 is TGTGCCAGCAGTGACCCTCGACTTGCCGAGCAGTACGTC. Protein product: CASSDPRLAEQYV.

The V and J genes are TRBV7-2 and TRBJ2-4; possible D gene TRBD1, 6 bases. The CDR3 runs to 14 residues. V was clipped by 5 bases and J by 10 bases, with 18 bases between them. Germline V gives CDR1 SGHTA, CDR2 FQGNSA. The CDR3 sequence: CASSRVAGDQIQYF. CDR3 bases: TGTGCCAGCAGCCGCGTAGCAGGGGACCAAATTCAGTACTTC.

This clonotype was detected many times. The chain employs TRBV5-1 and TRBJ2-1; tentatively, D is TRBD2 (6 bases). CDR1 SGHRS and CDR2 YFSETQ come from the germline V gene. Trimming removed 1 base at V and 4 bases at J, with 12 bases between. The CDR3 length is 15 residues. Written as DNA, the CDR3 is TGCGCCAGCAGCTTGTCGTTGGGACTTTACAATGAGCAGTTCTTC. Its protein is CASSLSLGLYNEQFF.

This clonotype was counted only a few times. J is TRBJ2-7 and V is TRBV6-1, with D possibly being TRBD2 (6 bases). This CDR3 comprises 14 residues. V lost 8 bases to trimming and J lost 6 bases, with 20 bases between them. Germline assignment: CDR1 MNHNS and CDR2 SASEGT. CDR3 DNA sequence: TGTGCCAGCCGGGAGTTCTCCGCTTCGGTCGAGCAGTACGTC. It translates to CASREFSASVEQYV.

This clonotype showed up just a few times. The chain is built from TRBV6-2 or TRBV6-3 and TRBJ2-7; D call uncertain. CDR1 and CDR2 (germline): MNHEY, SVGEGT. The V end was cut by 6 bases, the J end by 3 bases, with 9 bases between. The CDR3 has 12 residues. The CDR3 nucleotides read TGTGCCAGCAGCCAGGATATCTACGAGCAGTACGTC. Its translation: CASSQDIYEQYV.

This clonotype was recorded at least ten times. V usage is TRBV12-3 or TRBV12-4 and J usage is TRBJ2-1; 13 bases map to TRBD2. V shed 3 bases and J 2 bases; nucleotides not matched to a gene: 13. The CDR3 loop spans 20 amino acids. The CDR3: CASSLPRLTSGRTTYNEQFF. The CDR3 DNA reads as TGTGCCAGCAGTTTGCCCCGCCTGACTAGCGGGAGGACGACCTACAATGAGCAGTTCTTC.

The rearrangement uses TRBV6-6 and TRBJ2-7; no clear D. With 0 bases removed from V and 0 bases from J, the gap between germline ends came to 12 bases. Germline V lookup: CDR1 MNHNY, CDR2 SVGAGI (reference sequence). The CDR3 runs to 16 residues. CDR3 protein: CASSYSERFSSYEQYF. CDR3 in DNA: TGTGCCAGCAGTTACTCGGAACGGTTCAGCTCCTACGAGCAGTACTTC.

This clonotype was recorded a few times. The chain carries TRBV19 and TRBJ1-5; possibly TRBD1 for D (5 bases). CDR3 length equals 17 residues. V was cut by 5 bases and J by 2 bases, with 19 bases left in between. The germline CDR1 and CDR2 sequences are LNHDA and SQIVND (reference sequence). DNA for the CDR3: TGTGCCAGTAGTCACCGCCACCGGGGACGGGGCAATCAGCCCCAGCATTTT. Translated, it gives CASSHRHRGRGNQPQHF. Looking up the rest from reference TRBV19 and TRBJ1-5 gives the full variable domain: DGGITQSPKYLFRKEGQNVTLSCEQNLNHDAMYWYRQDPGQGLRLIYYSQIVNDFQKGDIAEGYSVSREKKESFPLTVTSAQKNPTAFYLCASSHRHRGRGNQPQHFGDGTRLSIL.

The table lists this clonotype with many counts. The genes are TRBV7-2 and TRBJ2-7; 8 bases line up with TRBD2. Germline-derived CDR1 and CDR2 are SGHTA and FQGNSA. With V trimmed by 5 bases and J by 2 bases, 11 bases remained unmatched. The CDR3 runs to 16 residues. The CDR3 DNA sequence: TGTGCCAGCAGCCGAGCGGCCCGGACTAGCCCCTACGAGCAGTACTTC. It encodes CASSRAARTSPYEQYF.

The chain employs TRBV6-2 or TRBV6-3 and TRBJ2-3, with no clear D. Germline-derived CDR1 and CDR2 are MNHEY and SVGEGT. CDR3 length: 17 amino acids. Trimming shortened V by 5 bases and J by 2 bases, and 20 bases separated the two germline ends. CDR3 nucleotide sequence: TGTGCCAGCAGTAAGAACCAAGGAACTGGAAACACAGATACGCAGTATTTT. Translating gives CASSKNQGTGNTDTQYF.

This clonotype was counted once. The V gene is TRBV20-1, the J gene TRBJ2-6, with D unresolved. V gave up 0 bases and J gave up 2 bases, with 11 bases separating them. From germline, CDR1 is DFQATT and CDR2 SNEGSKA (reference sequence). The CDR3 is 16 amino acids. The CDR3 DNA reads TGCAGTGCTAGAGATCTCGAAGGCGCTGGGGCCAACGTCCTGACTTTC. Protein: CSARDLEGAGANVLTF.

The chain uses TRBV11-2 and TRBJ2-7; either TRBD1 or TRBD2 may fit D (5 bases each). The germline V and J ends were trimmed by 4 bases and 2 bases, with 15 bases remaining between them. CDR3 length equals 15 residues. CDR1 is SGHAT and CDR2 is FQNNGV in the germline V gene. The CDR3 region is CASSWGKDNPYEQYV. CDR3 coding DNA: TGTGCCAGCAGCTGGGGGAAGGACAATCCCTACGAGCAGTACGTC.

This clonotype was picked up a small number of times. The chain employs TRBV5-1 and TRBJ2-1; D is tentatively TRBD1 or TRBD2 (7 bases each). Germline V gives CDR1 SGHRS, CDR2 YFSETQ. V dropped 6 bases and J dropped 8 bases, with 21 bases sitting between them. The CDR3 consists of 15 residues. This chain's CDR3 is CASTQTGEGMDEQFF. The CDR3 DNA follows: TGCGCCAGCACCCAAACAGGGGAGGGTATGGATGAGCAGTTCTTC.

CDR3 sequence: CSAIGLAGWGAYEQYF. DNA for the CDR3: TGCAGTGCTATAGGACTAGCGGGGTGGGGTGCCTACGAGCAGTACTTC. The J gene is TRBJ2-7, the V gene TRBV20-1, with 12 bases aligning to TRBD2. The V gene end was trimmed by 4 bases and the J gene end by 2 bases; junction bases not matched to a gene: 9. This CDR3 is built from 16 residues. Germline V lookup: CDR1 DFQATT, CDR2 SNEGSKA (reference sequence).

The CDR3 is CASSLIPLGQKRNEQFF. As DNA, the CDR3 is TGTGCCAGCAGCTTAATTCCCCTGGGACAGAAAAGGAATGAGCAGTTCTTC. This rearrangement joins TRBV7-8 to TRBJ2-1, with 7 bases matching TRBD1. The CDR3 has 17 amino acids. In germline, CDR1 is SGHVS, CDR2 FQNEAQ. With 2 bases clipped from V and 7 bases from J, the junction kept 14 bases outside the gene matches.

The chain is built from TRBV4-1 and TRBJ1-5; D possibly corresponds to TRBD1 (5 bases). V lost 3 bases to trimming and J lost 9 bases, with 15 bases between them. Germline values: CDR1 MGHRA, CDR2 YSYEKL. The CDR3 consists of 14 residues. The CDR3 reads CASSHPQDTRPQHF. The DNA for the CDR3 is TGCGCCAGCAGCCACCCACAGGATACGCGGCCCCAGCATTTT.